A selection of T cell receptor beta chains follows, all from one sample in a study of blood T cell repertoires in COVID-19. Clones were read by immunoSEQ multiplex PCR, and TCRdb kept only the in-frame ones, dropping some. The table shows about 260,000 clones, with about nine tenths occurring only once. The sequenced sample was peripheral blood. The receptors here all came from a woman aged 25 to 45 with COVID-19, enrolled during active disease. CDR3s include the opening cysteine and the closing phenylalanine or tryptophan. Fields, in order: J gene, CDR3 length, V gene, clone size, D gene, CDR3 DNA, CDR3 protein. The D gene is left open where the match is weak. Some rows have no size entry. The others give once, few or many, or a class for an expanded clone.

J gene: TRBJ1-5
CDR3 length: 14
V gene: TRBV28
clone size: .
D gene: .
CDR3 DNA: TGTGCCAGCAGTTTCGTTAGAAGCAATCAGCCCCAGCATTTT
CDR3 protein: CASSFVRSNQPQHF

J gene: TRBJ2-7
CDR3 length: 15
V gene: TRBV10-3
clone size: .
D gene: .
CDR3 DNA: TGTGCCATCAGTGAGTCGGGCTACCATCCTTCCGAGCAGTACTTC
CDR3 protein: CAISESGYHPSEQYF

J gene: TRBJ2-1
CDR3 length: 15
V gene: TRBV18
clone size: .
D gene: TRBD2
CDR3 DNA: TGTGCCAGCTCATCCGGGACTAGCGGGTACAATGAGCAGTTCTTC
CDR3 protein: CASSSGTSGYNEQFF

J gene: TRBJ1-1
CDR3 length: 15
V gene: TRBV4-3
clone size: .
D gene: .
CDR3 DNA: TGCGCCAGCAGCCAAGATCCTACAGCGAACACTGAAGCTTTCTTT
CDR3 protein: CASSQDPTANTEAFF

J gene: TRBJ2-1
CDR3 length: 10
V gene: TRBV20-1
clone size: .
D gene: .
CDR3 DNA: TGCAGTGCTGCGTGGAATGAGCAGTTCTTC
CDR3 protein: CSAAWNEQFF

J gene: TRBJ2-1
CDR3 length: 14
V gene: TRBV5-1
clone size: .
D gene: .
CDR3 DNA: TGCGCCAGCAGCTTGTTCCGGTCCTACAATGAGCAGTTCTTC
CDR3 protein: CASSLFRSYNEQFF

J gene: TRBJ2-7
CDR3 length: 16
V gene: TRBV14
clone size: .
D gene: TRBD2
CDR3 DNA: TGTGCCAGCAGCCCCGGGACTAGCGGGAGTGGCTACGAGCAGTACTTC
CDR3 protein: CASSPGTSGSGYEQYF

J gene: TRBJ1-5
CDR3 length: 16
V gene: TRBV6-1
clone size: .
D gene: TRBD1
CDR3 DNA: TGTGCCAGCAGTGACTGGACAGGGGGCCGGAATCAGCCCCAGCATTTT
CDR3 protein: CASSDWTGGRNQPQHF

J gene: TRBJ2-1
CDR3 length: 18
V gene: TRBV2
clone size: .
D gene: TRBD2
CDR3 DNA: TGTGCCAGCAGGGGTCAACAAGCGGGAGGGCCTGGGGACCATGAGCAGTTCTTC
CDR3 protein: CASRGQQAGGPGDHEQFF

J gene: TRBJ2-3
CDR3 length: 19
V gene: TRBV5-4
clone size: .
D gene: TRBD2
CDR3 DNA: TGTGCCAGCAGCTTGCCGGGACTAGCGGGAGGGCCTAGCACAGATACGCAGTATTTT
CDR3 protein: CASSLPGLAGGPSTDTQYF

J gene: TRBJ2-1
CDR3 length: 16
V gene: TRBV4-3
clone size: .
D gene: TRBD2
CDR3 DNA: TGCGCCAGCAGCGATCCCACTAGCGGGAGGGGGAATGAGCAGTTCTTC
CDR3 protein: CASSDPTSGRGNEQFF

J gene: TRBJ2-1
CDR3 length: 16
V gene: TRBV4-3
clone size: once
D gene: TRBD2
CDR3 DNA: TGCGCCAGCAGCCAAGATCTCGGGGGGTTCGGGAATGAGCAGTTCTTC
CDR3 protein: CASSQDLGGFGNEQFF

J gene: TRBJ1-5
CDR3 length: 13
V gene: TRBV6-6
clone size: .
D gene: .
CDR3 DNA: TGTGCCAGCAGCGACAGGTCTGGACAGCCCCAGCATTTT
CDR3 protein: CASSDRSGQPQHF

J gene: TRBJ1-5
CDR3 length: 14
V gene: TRBV13
clone size: .
D gene: .
CDR3 DNA: TGTGCCAGCAGCCGTGGACACCTAAATCAGCCCCAGCATTTT
CDR3 protein: CASSRGHLNQPQHF

J gene: TRBJ2-3
CDR3 length: 14
V gene: TRBV7-8
clone size: .
D gene: .
CDR3 DNA: TGTGCCAGCAGCCCTTGGGAGTTAGTAGATACGCAGTATTTT
CDR3 protein: CASSPWELVDTQYF

J gene: TRBJ2-7
CDR3 length: 15
V gene: TRBV5-1
clone size: .
D gene: .
CDR3 DNA: TGCGCCAGCAGCTTGAGCCCCGGGAACGCCTACGAGCAGTACTTC
CDR3 protein: CASSLSPGNAYEQYF

J gene: TRBJ1-2
CDR3 length: 13
V gene: TRBV7-9
clone size: .
D gene: .
CDR3 DNA: TGTGCCAGCAGCTTATTTGAGGTCGGGGGCTACACCTTC
CDR3 protein: CASSLFEVGGYTF

J gene: TRBJ2-7
CDR3 length: 16
V gene: TRBV4-1
clone size: .
D gene: TRBD2
CDR3 DNA: TGCGCCAGCAGCCAAGAGCAGACTAGCGGGATGGCCGAGCAGTACTTC
CDR3 protein: CASSQEQTSGMAEQYF

J gene: TRBJ1-3
CDR3 length: 13
V gene: TRBV29-1
clone size: .
D gene: .
CDR3 DNA: TGCAGCGTTGAAGTCGGCGGAGGAAACACCATATATTTT
CDR3 protein: CSVEVGGGNTIYF

J gene: TRBJ2-5
CDR3 length: 14
V gene: TRBV5-8
clone size: .
D gene: .
CDR3 DNA: TGTGCCAGCACACGGAGGAGGCAGAAAGAGACCCAGTACTTC
CDR3 protein: CASTRRRQKETQYF

J gene: TRBJ1-1
CDR3 length: 17
V gene: TRBV19
clone size: .
D gene: .
CDR3 DNA: TGTGCCAGTAGTAACCCGGGAGCTTTAGGTGGAAACACTGAAGCTTTCTTT
CDR3 protein: CASSNPGALGGNTEAFF

J gene: TRBJ1-2
CDR3 length: 13
V gene: TRBV12-5
clone size: .
D gene: .
CDR3 DNA: TGTGCTAGTGCCTCTGGGGGGGACTATGGCTACACCTTC
CDR3 protein: CASASGGDYGYTF

J gene: TRBJ2-7
CDR3 length: 15
V gene: TRBV28
clone size: .
D gene: TRBD2
CDR3 DNA: TGTGCCAGCAGTTCCCTGGGACTAGGGGCCTACGAGCAGTACTTC
CDR3 protein: CASSSLGLGAYEQYF

J gene: TRBJ2-7
CDR3 length: 13
V gene: TRBV4-3
clone size: .
D gene: .
CDR3 DNA: TGCGCCAGCAGCCAAGAGCGGATGTACGAGCAGTACTTC
CDR3 protein: CASSQERMYEQYF

J gene: TRBJ2-1
CDR3 length: 18
V gene: TRBV19
clone size: few
D gene: .
CDR3 DNA: TGTGCCAGTAGTATAGGAAGAAGGGTGGTTGACGGGATCAATGAGCAGTTCTTC
CDR3 protein: CASSIGRRVVDGINEQFF

J gene: TRBJ2-3
CDR3 length: 12
V gene: TRBV19
clone size: once
D gene: TRBD1
CDR3 DNA: TGTTCGACAGGGGAGGGCACAGATACGCAGTATTTT
CDR3 protein: CSTGEGTDTQYF

J gene: TRBJ1-1
CDR3 length: 15
V gene: TRBV10-2
clone size: .
D gene: TRBD1
CDR3 DNA: TGCGCCAGCAGTGAGCCGAAGGGGGCGGACACTGAAGCTTTCTTT
CDR3 protein: CASSEPKGADTEAFF

J gene: TRBJ2-1
CDR3 length: 16
V gene: TRBV7-2
clone size: .
D gene: TRBD2
CDR3 DNA: TGTGCCAGCAGCTTAGGGCTAGCGGGGGCTCGCTTGGAGCAGTTCTTC
CDR3 protein: CASSLGLAGARLEQFF

J gene: TRBJ1-1
CDR3 length: 15
V gene: TRBV4-3
clone size: .
D gene: .
CDR3 DNA: TGCGCCAGCAGCCAAAATCCTAAGACTGTACCTGAAGCTTTCTTT
CDR3 protein: CASSQNPKTVPEAFF

J gene: TRBJ2-5
CDR3 length: 13
V gene: TRBV2
clone size: .
D gene: TRBD1
CDR3 DNA: TGTGCCAGCAAGGGACAGGGGTTAGAGACCCAGTACTTC
CDR3 protein: CASKGQGLETQYF

J gene: TRBJ1-2
CDR3 length: 13
V gene: TRBV10-3
clone size: .
D gene: TRBD1
CDR3 DNA: TGTGCCAGCTTGGGACAGGGGGAAGGTGGCTACACCTTC
CDR3 protein: CASLGQGEGGYTF

J gene: TRBJ2-1
CDR3 length: 15
V gene: TRBV5-5
clone size: .
D gene: .
CDR3 DNA: TGTGCCAGCAGCTTGCAAAAGAGCTCCTACAATGAGCAGTTCTTC
CDR3 protein: CASSLQKSSYNEQFF

J gene: TRBJ1-5
CDR3 length: 16
V gene: TRBV7-2
clone size: .
D gene: TRBD1
CDR3 DNA: TGTGCCAGCAGCCTAGGGACAGCCTATAGCAATCAGCCCCAGCATTTT
CDR3 protein: CASSLGTAYSNQPQHF

J gene: TRBJ2-3
CDR3 length: 16
V gene: TRBV2
clone size: .
D gene: TRBD1
CDR3 DNA: TGTGCCAGCAGGTACAGGGGACAGGGGAGGACAGATACGCAGTATTTT
CDR3 protein: CASRYRGQGRTDTQYF

J gene: TRBJ2-1
CDR3 length: 13
V gene: TRBV18
clone size: .
D gene: TRBD1
CDR3 DNA: TGTGCCAGCTCACTGGGACAGCTAAATGAGCAGTTCTTC
CDR3 protein: CASSLGQLNEQFF

J gene: TRBJ2-1
CDR3 length: 16
V gene: TRBV6-2/TRBV6-3
clone size: .
D gene: TRBD2
CDR3 DNA: TGTGCCAGCAGTGACTTAGCGGGAGTGCCCTACAATGAGCAGTTCTTC
CDR3 protein: CASSDLAGVPYNEQFF

J gene: TRBJ1-6
CDR3 length: 18
V gene: TRBV4-2
clone size: .
D gene: .
CDR3 DNA: TGTGCCAGCAGCCAAGGGCCGGGGGGGGCCCCCGGTTTTTCACCCCTCCACTTT
CDR3 protein: CASSQGPGGAPGFSPLHF

J gene: TRBJ2-2
CDR3 length: 13
V gene: TRBV7-9
clone size: .
D gene: .
CDR3 DNA: TGTGCCAGCAGCTGGCCCAACACCGGGGAGCTGTTTTTT
CDR3 protein: CASSWPNTGELFF

J gene: TRBJ1-6
CDR3 length: 14
V gene: TRBV6-5
clone size: .
D gene: .
CDR3 DNA: TGTGCCAGCAGTTATTTTAGGGGTGGCTCACCCCTCCACTTT
CDR3 protein: CASSYFRGGSPLHF

J gene: TRBJ1-4
CDR3 length: 12
V gene: TRBV2
clone size: few
D gene: .
CDR3 DNA: TGTGCCAGCTCGGTCTTTAATGAAAAACTGTTTTTT
CDR3 protein: CASSVFNEKLFF

J gene: TRBJ2-1
CDR3 length: 15
V gene: TRBV7-3
clone size: .
D gene: .
CDR3 DNA: TGTGCCAGCAGCCCGTCCTCGAGCTCCTACAATGAGCAGTTCTTC
CDR3 protein: CASSPSSSSYNEQFF

J gene: TRBJ1-3
CDR3 length: 16
V gene: TRBV28
clone size: .
D gene: .
CDR3 DNA: TGTGCCAGCGCAAATCTTGGGGGGTACTCTGGAAACACCATATATTTT
CDR3 protein: CASANLGGYSGNTIYF

J gene: TRBJ2-5
CDR3 length: 15
V gene: TRBV11-2
clone size: .
D gene: TRBD2
CDR3 DNA: TGTGCCAGCAGCTTAGGCGGGAGGGCCGGAGAGACCCAGTACTTC
CDR3 protein: CASSLGGRAGETQYF

J gene: TRBJ1-1
CDR3 length: 13
V gene: TRBV5-1
clone size: .
D gene: .
CDR3 DNA: TGCGCCAGCAGGGGTAGGGGGAGCACTGAAGCTTTCTTT
CDR3 protein: CASRGRGSTEAFF

J gene: TRBJ1-1
CDR3 length: 15
V gene: TRBV2
clone size: .
D gene: .
CDR3 DNA: TGTGCCAGCAGTCCGGGCAGGGGTCGCGGCGCTGAAGCTTTCTTT
CDR3 protein: CASSPGRGRGAEAFF

J gene: TRBJ1-3
CDR3 length: 16
V gene: TRBV5-1
clone size: once
D gene: .
CDR3 DNA: TGCGCCAGCAGCCCCGGGGACACCTCCTCTGGAAACACCATATATTTT
CDR3 protein: CASSPGDTSSGNTIYF

J gene: TRBJ2-3
CDR3 length: 16
V gene: TRBV5-1
clone size: few
D gene: TRBD2
CDR3 DNA: TGCGCCAGCAGCCCCGCTAGCGGGGCCTCGACAGATACGCAGTATTTT
CDR3 protein: CASSPASGASTDTQYF

J gene: TRBJ2-7
CDR3 length: 12
V gene: TRBV6-2/TRBV6-3
clone size: .
D gene: .
CDR3 DNA: TGTGCCAGCAGTTACTCGAAACTTGGGCAGTACTTC
CDR3 protein: CASSYSKLGQYF

J gene: TRBJ1-1
CDR3 length: 15
V gene: TRBV5-6
clone size: .
D gene: .
CDR3 DNA: TGTGCCAGCAGCTACCAAATGGGGGCGAACACTGAAGCTTTCTTT
CDR3 protein: CASSYQMGANTEAFF

J gene: TRBJ2-1
CDR3 length: 16
V gene: TRBV27
clone size: .
D gene: TRBD1
CDR3 DNA: TGTGCCAGCAGTAAAACAGGGGGCTCAAACTACAATGAGCAGTTCTTC
CDR3 protein: CASSKTGGSNYNEQFF

J gene: TRBJ2-1
CDR3 length: 14
V gene: TRBV10-3
clone size: .
D gene: .
CDR3 DNA: TGTGCCATCAGCGCGGGACTCTCTTATCTTGAGCAGTTCTTC
CDR3 protein: CAISAGLSYLEQFF

J gene: TRBJ2-1
CDR3 length: 17
V gene: TRBV5-4
clone size: .
D gene: TRBD2
CDR3 DNA: TGTGCCAGCAGCCCCGGCAGGGCTACTAGCGGGAGGAATGAGCAGTTCTTC
CDR3 protein: CASSPGRATSGRNEQFF

J gene: TRBJ2-1
CDR3 length: 16
V gene: TRBV7-3
clone size: .
D gene: TRBD2
CDR3 DNA: TGTGCCAGCAGCTTAGGGACTAGCGACTCCTACAATGAGCAGTTCTTC
CDR3 protein: CASSLGTSDSYNEQFF

J gene: TRBJ2-7
CDR3 length: 16
V gene: TRBV6-4
clone size: .
D gene: .
CDR3 DNA: TGTGCCAGCAGTCCACAAAGGACAGACAGATACTACGAGCAGTACTTC
CDR3 protein: CASSPQRTDRYYEQYF

J gene: TRBJ1-1
CDR3 length: 16
V gene: TRBV18
clone size: .
D gene: TRBD1
CDR3 DNA: TGTGCCAGCTCACCCCGGGACAGGGGGCTCGGCACTGAAGCTTTCTTT
CDR3 protein: CASSPRDRGLGTEAFF

J gene: TRBJ1-2
CDR3 length: 14
V gene: TRBV19
clone size: .
D gene: .
CDR3 DNA: TGTGCCAGTAGTCCCCGGTGGAGGGCCTATGGCTACACCTTC
CDR3 protein: CASSPRWRAYGYTF

J gene: TRBJ1-5
CDR3 length: 15
V gene: TRBV5-1
clone size: .
D gene: .
CDR3 DNA: TGCGCCAGCAGCTTGGACGGGTATAGCAATCAGCCCCAGCATTTT
CDR3 protein: CASSLDGYSNQPQHF

J gene: TRBJ2-1
CDR3 length: 19
V gene: TRBV5-4
clone size: once
D gene: TRBD2
CDR3 DNA: TGTGCCAGCAGCCCACCCCCCGGGACTAGCGGGCGATCCTACAATGAGCAGTTCTTC
CDR3 protein: CASSPPPGTSGRSYNEQFF

J gene: TRBJ1-2
CDR3 length: 14
V gene: TRBV28
clone size: .
D gene: TRBD1
CDR3 DNA: TGTGCCAGCAGTTTAGCCCGGACAGGGGATGGCTACACCTTC
CDR3 protein: CASSLARTGDGYTF

J gene: TRBJ2-7
CDR3 length: 11
V gene: TRBV29-1
clone size: few
D gene: .
CDR3 DNA: TGCAGCGCCTCCTCAGGGGCCGAGCAGTACTTC
CDR3 protein: CSASSGAEQYF